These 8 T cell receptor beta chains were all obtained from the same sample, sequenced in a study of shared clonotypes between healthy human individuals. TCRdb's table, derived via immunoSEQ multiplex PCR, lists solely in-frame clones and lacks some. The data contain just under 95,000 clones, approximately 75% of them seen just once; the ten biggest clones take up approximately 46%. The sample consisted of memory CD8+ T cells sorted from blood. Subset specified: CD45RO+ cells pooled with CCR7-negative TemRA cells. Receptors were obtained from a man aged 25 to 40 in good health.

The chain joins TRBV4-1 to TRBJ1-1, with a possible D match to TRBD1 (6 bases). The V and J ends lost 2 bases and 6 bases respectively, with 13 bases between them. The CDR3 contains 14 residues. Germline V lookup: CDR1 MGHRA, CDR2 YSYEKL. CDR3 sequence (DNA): TGCGCCAGCAGCCAATTCGGACAGAAACCTGAAGCTTTCTTT. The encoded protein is CASSQFGQKPEAFF.

In nucleotides, the CDR3 is TGTGCCAGCAAGGGGGCACCAAGACGCGATGAGCAGTTCTTC. Residues: CASKGAPRRDEQFF. V and J are TRBV27 and TRBJ2-1; 7 nucleotides line up with TRBD1. CDR1 MNHEY and CDR2 SMNVEV come from the germline V gene (reference sequence). The trim removed 7 bases at V and 8 bases at J, leaving 11 bases unmatched. CDR3 length: 14 residues.

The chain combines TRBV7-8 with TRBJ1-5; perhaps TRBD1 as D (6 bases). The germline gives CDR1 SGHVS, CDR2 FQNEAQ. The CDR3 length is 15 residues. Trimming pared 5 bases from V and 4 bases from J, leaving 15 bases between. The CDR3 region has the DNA TGTGCCAGCAGCGCGTGGGGGACATTGAATCAGCCCCAGCATTTT. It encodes CASSAWGTLNQPQHF.

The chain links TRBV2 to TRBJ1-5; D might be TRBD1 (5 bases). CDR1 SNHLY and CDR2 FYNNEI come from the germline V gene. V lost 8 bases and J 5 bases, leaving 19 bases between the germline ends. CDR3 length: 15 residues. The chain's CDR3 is CASERGAGGDQPQHF. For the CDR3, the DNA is TGTGCCAGCGAGCGAGGCGCGGGGGGGGATCAGCCCCAGCATTTT.

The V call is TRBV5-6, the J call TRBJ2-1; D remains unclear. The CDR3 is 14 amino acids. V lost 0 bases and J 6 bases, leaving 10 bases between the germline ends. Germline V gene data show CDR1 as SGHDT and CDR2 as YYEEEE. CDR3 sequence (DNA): TGTGCCAGCAGCTTGGGTTCAGCCGGCAATGAGCAGTTCTTC. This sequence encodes CASSLGSAGNEQFF.

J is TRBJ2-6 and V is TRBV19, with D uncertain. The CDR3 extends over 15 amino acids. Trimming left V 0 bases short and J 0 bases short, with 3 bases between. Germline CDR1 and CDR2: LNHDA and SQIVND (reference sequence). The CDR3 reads CASSIDSSGANVLTF. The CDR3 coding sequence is TGTGCCAGTAGTATAGACAGCTCTGGGGCCAACGTCCTGACTTTC.

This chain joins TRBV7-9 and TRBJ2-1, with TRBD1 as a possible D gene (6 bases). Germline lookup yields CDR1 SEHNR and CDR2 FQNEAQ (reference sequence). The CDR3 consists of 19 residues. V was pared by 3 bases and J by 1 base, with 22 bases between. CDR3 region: CASSLEHRTGKGSYNEQFF. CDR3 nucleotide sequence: TGTGCCAGCAGCTTGGAACACCGCACAGGGAAGGGGTCCTACAATGAGCAGTTCTTC. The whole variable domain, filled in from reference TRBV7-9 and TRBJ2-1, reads DTGVSQNPRHKITKRGQNVTFRCDPISEHNRLYWYRQTLGQGPEFLTYFQNEAQLEKSRLLSDRFSAERPKGSFSTLEIQRTEQGDSAMYLCASSLEHRTGKGSYNEQFFGPGTRLTVL.

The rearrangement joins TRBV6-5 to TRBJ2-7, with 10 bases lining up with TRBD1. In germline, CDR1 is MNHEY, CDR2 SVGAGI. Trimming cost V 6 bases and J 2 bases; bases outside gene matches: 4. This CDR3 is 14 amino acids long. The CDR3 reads CASSRTGGPYEQYF. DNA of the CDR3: TGTGCCAGCAGCAGGACAGGGGGACCCTACGAGCAGTACTTC.